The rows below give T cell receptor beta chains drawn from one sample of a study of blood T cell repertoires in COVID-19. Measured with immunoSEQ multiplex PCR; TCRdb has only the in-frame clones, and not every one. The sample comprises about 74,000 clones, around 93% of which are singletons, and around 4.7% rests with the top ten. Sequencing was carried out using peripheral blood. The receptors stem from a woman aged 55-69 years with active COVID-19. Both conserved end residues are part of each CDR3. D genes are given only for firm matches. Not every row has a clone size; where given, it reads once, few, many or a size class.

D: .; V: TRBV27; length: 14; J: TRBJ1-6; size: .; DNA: TGTGCCAGCAGTTTAGGTCAGCGGAATTCACCCCTCCACTTT; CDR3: CASSLGQRNSPLHF
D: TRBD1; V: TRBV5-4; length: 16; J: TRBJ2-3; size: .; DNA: TGTGCCAGCAGCCCAGCCGGGACAGTGGACACAGATACGCAGTATTTT; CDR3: CASSPAGTVDTDTQYF
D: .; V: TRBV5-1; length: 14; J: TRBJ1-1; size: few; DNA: TGCGCCAGCAGCTTGACGGTGCAGGGTTCTGAAGCTTTCTTT; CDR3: CASSLTVQGSEAFF
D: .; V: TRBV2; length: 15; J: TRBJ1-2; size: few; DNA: TGTGCCAGCAGTGAAAGGTTTCGGGGGTCGGGTGGCTACACCTTC; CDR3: CASSERFRGSGGYTF
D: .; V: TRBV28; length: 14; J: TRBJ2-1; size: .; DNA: TGTGCCAGCAGTCCCTCCCTTCCCCCCTATGAGCAGTTCTTC; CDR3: CASSPSLPPYEQFF
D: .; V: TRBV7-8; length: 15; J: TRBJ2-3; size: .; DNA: TGTGCCAGCAGCTTAGCGGCCCCTAGCACAGATACGCAGTATTTT; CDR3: CASSLAAPSTDTQYF
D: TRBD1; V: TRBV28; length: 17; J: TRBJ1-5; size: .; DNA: TGTGCCAGCAGTTTTCTACAGGGGGCAGGAGGTAATCAGCCCCAGCATTTT; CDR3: CASSFLQGAGGNQPQHF
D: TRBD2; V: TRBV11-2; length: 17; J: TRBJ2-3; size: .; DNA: TGTGCCAGCAGCTTATTTGCGGGCACCGGGAGGGCAGATACGCAGTATTTT; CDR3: CASSLFAGTGRADTQYF
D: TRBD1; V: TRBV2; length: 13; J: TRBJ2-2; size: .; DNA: TGTGCCAGCAAAGGGGGCGACACCGGGGAGCTGTTTTTT; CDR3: CASKGGDTGELFF
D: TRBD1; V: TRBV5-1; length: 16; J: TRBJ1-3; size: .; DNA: TGCGCCAGCAGCTTGGGACAGGGAGGCTCTGGAAACACCATATATTTT; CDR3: CASSLGQGGSGNTIYF
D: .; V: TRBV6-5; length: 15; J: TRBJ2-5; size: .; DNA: TGTGCCAGCACCCTAGTAGCCAGCCTCCAAGAGACCCAGTACTTC; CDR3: CASTLVASLQETQYF
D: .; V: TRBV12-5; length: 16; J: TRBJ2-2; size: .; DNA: TGTGCTAGTGCCTCGAAACAGGGCTACGGCACCGGGGAGCTGTTTTTT; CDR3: CASASKQGYGTGELFF
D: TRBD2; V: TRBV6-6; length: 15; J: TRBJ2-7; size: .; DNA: TGTGCCAGCAAAGGTAGCGGGAGGGCCTCCTACGAGCAGTACTTC; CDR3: CASKGSGRASYEQYF
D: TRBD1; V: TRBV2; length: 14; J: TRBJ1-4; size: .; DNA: TGTGCCAGCAGCCAACAGGGGGTACCGGAAAAACTGTTTTTT; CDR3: CASSQQGVPEKLFF
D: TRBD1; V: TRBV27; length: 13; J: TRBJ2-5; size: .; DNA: TGTGCCAGCAGTTTGTTCAGGGGGGAGACCCAGTACTTC; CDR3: CASSLFRGETQYF
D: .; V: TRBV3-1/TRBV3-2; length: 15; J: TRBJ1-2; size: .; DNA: TGTGCCAGCAGCCTCAATGGCAGGGGATTTGATGGCTACACCTTC; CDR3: CASSLNGRGFDGYTF
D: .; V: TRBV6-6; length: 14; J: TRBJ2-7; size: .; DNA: TGTGCCAGCAGACGGACGGGGTCTGGTGTCGAGCAGTACTTC; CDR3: CASRRTGSGVEQYF
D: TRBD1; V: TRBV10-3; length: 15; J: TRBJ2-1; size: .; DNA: TGTGCCACCGCCGGGACAGGGTCCTCCTACAATGAGCAGTTCTTC; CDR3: CATAGTGSSYNEQFF
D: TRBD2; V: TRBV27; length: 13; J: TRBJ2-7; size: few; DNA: TGTGCCAGCAGAGGGACTAGCGCCTACGAGCAGTACTTC; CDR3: CASRGTSAYEQYF
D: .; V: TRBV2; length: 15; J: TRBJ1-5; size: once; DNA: TGTGCCAGCGGGGGCAACAGGATGGCCAATCAGCCCCAGCATTTT; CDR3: CASGGNRMANQPQHF
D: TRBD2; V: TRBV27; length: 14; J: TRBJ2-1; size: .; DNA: TGTGCCACCCAGGCGGGAGCAGTCTACAATGAGCAGTTCTTC; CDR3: CATQAGAVYNEQFF
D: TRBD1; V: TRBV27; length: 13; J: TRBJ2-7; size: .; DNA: TGTGCCAGCAGCGCCTTGGACAGGTACGAGCAGTACTTC; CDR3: CASSALDRYEQYF
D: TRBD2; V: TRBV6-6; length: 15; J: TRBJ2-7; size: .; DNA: TGTGCCAGCACCTACCTGCCGGGGGAGGGCTACGAGCAGTACTTC; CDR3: CASTYLPGEGYEQYF
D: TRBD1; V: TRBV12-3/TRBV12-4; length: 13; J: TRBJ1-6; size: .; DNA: TGTGCCAGCAGTTGGGACAGGGGGTCACCCCTCCACTTT; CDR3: CASSWDRGSPLHF
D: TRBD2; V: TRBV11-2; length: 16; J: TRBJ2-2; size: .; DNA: TGTGCCAGCAGCTCGGGACTAGCGGGAGGGATCGGGGAGCTGTTTTTT; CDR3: CASSSGLAGGIGELFF
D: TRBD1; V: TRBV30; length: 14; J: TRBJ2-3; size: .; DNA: TGTGCCTGGAGTGTTGGGACAGGGGGCCGTACGCAGTATTTT; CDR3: CAWSVGTGGRTQYF
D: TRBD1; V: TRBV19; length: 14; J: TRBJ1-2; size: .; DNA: TGTGCCAGTAGTATGTTCGACAGGGTGGGTGGCTACACCTTC; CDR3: CASSMFDRVGGYTF
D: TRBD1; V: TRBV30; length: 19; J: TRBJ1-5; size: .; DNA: TGTGCCTGGAGTCAACCCATTGGACAGGGGGCACATGCCAATCAGCCCCAGCATTTT; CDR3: CAWSQPIGQGAHANQPQHF
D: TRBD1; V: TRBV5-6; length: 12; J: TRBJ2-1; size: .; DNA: TGTGCCAGCAGCTTGGGTAGGGACAGGGGGTTCTTC; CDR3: CASSLGRDRGFF
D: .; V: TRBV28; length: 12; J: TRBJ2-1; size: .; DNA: TGTGCCAGCAGTTTGGACTTCAGTGAGCAGTTCTTC; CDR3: CASSLDFSEQFF
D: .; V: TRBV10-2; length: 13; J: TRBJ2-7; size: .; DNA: TGCGCCAGCAGTGGCCCGGGAGCTAACGAGCAGTACTTC; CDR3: CASSGPGANEQYF
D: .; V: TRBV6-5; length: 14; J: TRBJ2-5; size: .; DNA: TGTGCCAGCAGTTACTCCCGGAGCGTGGAGACCCAGTACTTC; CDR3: CASSYSRSVETQYF
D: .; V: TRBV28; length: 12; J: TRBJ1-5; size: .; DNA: TGTGCCAGCAGTTTACAGACAGGTCCGAAGCATTTT; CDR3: CASSLQTGPKHF
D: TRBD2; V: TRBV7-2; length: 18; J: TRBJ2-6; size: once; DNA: TGTGCCAGCAGCTTTTCGCTAGCGGGAGCTTCTGGGGCCAACGTCCTGACTTTC; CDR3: CASSFSLAGASGANVLTF
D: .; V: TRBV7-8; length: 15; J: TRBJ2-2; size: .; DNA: TGTGCCAGCAGCTCCCGGGATCGCCTTACCGGGGAGCTGTTTTTT; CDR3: CASSSRDRLTGELFF
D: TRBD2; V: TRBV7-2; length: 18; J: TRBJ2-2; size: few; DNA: TGTGCCAGCAGCTTTCCTTACCCACTAGCGGGAGAGCACCGGGGAGCTGTTTTT; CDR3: CASSFPYPLAGEHRGAVF
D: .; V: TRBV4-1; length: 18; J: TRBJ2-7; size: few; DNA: TGCGCCAGCAGCCAAGATTTTACGTGGCAGGGGAGGGCCTACGAGCAGTACTTC; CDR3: CASSQDFTWQGRAYEQYF
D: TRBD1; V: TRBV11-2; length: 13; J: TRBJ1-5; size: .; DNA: TGTGCCAGCAGCCGGGACAGGGCTTTTCCCCAGCATTTT; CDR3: CASSRDRAFPQHF
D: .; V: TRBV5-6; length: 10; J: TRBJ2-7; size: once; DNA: TGTGCCAGCAGCTTTGTCCGGCAGTACTTC; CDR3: CASSFVRQYF
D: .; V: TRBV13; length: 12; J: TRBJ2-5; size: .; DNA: TGTGCCAGCAGCTCGCAAGCGGAGACCCAGTACTTC; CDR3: CASSSQAETQYF
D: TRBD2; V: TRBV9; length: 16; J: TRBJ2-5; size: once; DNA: TGTGCCAGCAGCGCCCTCGCCGGGACTAGCGGAGAGACCCAGTACTTC; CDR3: CASSALAGTSGETQYF
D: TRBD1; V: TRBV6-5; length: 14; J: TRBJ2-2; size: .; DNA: TGTGCCAGCAGAAAAGACAGGGACACCGGGGAGCTGTTTTTT; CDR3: CASRKDRDTGELFF